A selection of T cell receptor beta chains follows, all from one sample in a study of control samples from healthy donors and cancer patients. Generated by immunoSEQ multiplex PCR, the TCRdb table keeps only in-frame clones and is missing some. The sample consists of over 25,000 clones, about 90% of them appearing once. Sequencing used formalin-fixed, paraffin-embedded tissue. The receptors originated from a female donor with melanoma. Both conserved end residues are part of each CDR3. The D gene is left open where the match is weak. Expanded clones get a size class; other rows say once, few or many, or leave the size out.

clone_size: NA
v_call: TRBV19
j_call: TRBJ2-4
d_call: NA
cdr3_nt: TGTGCCAGTAGTATATTCCCCTGGGACATTCAGTACTTC
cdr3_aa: CASSIFPWDIQYF

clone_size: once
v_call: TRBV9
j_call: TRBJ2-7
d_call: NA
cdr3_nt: TGTGCCAGCAGCGCGGGACTCCAGACCTACGAGCAGTACTTC
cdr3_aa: CASSAGLQTYEQYF

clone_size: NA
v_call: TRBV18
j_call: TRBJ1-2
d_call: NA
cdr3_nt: TGTGCCAGCTCACCCCTTCCGGAGGGAGCAGGCGGCTACACCTTC
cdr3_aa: CASSPLPEGAGGYTF

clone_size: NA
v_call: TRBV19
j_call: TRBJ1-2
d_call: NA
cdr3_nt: TGTGCCAGTAGTATAGAGGGTCCAAGGAGCTATGGCTACACCTTC
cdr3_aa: CASSIEGPRSYGYTF

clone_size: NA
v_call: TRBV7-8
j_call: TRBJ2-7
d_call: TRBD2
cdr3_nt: TGTGCCAGCAGCTTTTCTAGCGGGATGTACGAGCAGTACTTC
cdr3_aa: CASSFSSGMYEQYF

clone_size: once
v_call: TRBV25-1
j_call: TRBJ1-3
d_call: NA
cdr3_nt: TGTGCCAGCAGTGAATTCGGGGGGCCGAGCTCTGGAAACACCATATATTTT
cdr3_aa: CASSEFGGPSSGNTIYF

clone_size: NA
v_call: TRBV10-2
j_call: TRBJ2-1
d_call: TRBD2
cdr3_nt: TGCGCCAGCAAGCCGGGACTAACCTACAATGAGCAGTTCTTC
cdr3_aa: CASKPGLTYNEQFF

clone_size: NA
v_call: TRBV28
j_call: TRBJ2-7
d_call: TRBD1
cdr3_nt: TGTGCCAGCAGTTTGGGACAGTCCTACGAGCAGTACTTC
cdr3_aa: CASSLGQSYEQYF

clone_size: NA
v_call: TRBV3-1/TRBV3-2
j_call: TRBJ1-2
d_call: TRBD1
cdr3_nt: TGTGCCAGCAGCTTTACAGGGGCCTATGGCTACACCTTC
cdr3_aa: CASSFTGAYGYTF

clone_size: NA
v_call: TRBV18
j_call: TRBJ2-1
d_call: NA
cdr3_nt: TGTGCCAGCTCACCATGGCGTATAGGGCAGTCCCCGAAAAGGCCCTACAATGAGCAGTTCTTC
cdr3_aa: CASSPWRIGQSPKRPYNEQFF

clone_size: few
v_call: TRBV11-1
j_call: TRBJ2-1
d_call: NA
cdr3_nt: TGTGCCACCTCTGAGGGGGGGTCCTACAATGAGCAGTTCTTC
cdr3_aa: CATSEGGSYNEQFF

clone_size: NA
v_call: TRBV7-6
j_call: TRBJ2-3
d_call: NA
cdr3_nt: TGTGCCAGCAGCCTGGTCAGGGGCACAGATACGCAGTATTTT
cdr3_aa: CASSLVRGTDTQYF

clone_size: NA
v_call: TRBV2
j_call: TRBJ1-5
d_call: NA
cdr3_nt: TGTGCCAGCAGTGAAGGGGGGCAGCCCCAGCATTTT
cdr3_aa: CASSEGGQPQHF

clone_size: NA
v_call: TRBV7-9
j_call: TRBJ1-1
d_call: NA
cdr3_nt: TGTGCCAGCAGCTTAGAACCTAACACTGAAGCTTTCTTT
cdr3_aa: CASSLEPNTEAFF

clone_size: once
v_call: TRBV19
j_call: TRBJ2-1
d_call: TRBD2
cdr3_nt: TGTGCCAGTACTCGTGGACTAGCGGGAGGAAATGAGCAGTTCTTC
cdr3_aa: CASTRGLAGGNEQFF

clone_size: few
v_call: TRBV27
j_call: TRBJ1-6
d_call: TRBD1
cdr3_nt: TGTGCCAGCAGGAGGACAGGGAAGAATTATAATTCACCCCTCCACTTT
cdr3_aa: CASRRTGKNYNSPLHF

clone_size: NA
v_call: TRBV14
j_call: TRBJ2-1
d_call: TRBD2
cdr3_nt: TGTGCCAGCCGAGACGGGACTAGCGGCTACAATGAGCAGTTCTTC
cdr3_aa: CASRDGTSGYNEQFF

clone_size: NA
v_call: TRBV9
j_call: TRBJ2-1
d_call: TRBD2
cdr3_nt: TGTGCCAGCAGCGTAGGACTAGCGGGGGGGGCCTACAATGAGCAGTTCTTC
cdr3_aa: CASSVGLAGGAYNEQFF

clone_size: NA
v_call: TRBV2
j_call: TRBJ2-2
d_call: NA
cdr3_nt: TGTGCCAGTCAGGGTCGATACACCGGGGAGCTGTTTTTT
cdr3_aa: CASQGRYTGELFF

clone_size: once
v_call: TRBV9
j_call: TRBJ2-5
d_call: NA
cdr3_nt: TGTGCCAGCAGCGTGGGGTTAGGCGGAGAGACCCAGTACTTC
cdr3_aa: CASSVGLGGETQYF

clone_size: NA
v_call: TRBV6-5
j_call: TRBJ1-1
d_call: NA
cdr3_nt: TGTGCCAGCAGCCCCCTGGGAAACACTGAAGCTTTCTTT
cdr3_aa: CASSPLGNTEAFF

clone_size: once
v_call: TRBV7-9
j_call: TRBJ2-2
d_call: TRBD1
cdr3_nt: TGTGCCAGCAGCACACTACCGGGACAGGGGGCGGCCGGGGAGCTGTTTTTT
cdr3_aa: CASSTLPGQGAAGELFF

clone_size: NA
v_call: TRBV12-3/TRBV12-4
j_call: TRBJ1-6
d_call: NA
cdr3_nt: TGTGCCAGCAGTACCCACAGCAATTCACCCCTCCACTTT
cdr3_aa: CASSTHSNSPLHF

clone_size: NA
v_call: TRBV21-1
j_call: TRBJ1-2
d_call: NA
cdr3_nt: TGTGCCCTCCCGGTTCTCGGCTACACCTTC
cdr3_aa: CALPVLGYTF

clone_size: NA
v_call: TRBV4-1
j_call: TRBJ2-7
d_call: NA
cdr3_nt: TGCGCCAGCAGCCAAGAAGGCAGGGATCGCTACGAGCAGTACTTC
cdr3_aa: CASSQEGRDRYEQYF

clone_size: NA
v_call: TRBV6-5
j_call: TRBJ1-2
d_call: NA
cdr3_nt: TGTGCCAGCAGTTACTCCAGTGAGGGCTGGCTCTATGGCTACACCTTC
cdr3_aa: CASSYSSEGWLYGYTF

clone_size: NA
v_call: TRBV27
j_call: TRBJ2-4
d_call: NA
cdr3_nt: TGTGCCAGCAGTGAAACAAGGACCATTCAGTACTTC
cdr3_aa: CASSETRTIQYF

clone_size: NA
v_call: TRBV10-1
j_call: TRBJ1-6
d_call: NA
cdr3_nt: TGCGCCAGCAGTGCGGGAAGCCGGAATTCACCCCTCCACTTT
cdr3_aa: CASSAGSRNSPLHF

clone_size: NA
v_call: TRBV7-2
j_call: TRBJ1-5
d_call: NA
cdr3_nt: TGTGCCAGCAGCCCTCCCCGTCGGGGGGCGCGGGAACAGCCCCAGCATTTT
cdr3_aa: CASSPPRRGAREQPQHF

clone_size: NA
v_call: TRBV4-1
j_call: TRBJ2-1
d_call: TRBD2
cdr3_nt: TGCGCCAGCAGCCAATCTCCTCGCGGGAGCATAAATGAGCAGTTCTTC
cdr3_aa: CASSQSPRGSINEQFF

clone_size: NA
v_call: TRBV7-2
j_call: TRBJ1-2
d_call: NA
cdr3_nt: TGTGCCAGCAGCTTAGAAGGGCTCGGGTATGGCTACACCTTC
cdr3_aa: CASSLEGLGYGYTF

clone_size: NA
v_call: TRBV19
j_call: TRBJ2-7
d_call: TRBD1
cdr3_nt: TGTGCCAGTAGTAAAATACCGGGACAGGGCAGGACCTACGAGCAGTACTTC
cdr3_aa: CASSKIPGQGRTYEQYF

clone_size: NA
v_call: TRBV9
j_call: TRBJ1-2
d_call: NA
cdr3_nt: TGTGCCAGCAGCGTGGAAGGGGTATTTGGCTACACCTTC
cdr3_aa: CASSVEGVFGYTF

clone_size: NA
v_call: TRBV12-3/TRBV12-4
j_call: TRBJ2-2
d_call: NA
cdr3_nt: TGTGCCAGCAGTCTAAGTCCAACCGGGGAGCTGTTTTTT
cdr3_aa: CASSLSPTGELFF

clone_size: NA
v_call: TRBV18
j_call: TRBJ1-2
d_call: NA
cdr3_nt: TGTGCCAGCTCACCGGCGGTGAACTATGGCTACACCTTC
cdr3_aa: CASSPAVNYGYTF

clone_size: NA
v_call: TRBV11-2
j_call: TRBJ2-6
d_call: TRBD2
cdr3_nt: TGTGCCAGCAGCGCGAGGGGAGGGCCCTCCTCTGGGGCCAACGTCCTGACTTTC
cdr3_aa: CASSARGGPSSGANVLTF

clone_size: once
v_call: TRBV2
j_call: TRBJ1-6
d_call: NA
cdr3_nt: TGTGCCAGCAGTGAGGGACGGCAATCACCCCTCCACTTT
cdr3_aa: CASSEGRQSPLHF

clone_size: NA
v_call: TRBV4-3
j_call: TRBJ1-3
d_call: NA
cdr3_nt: TGCGCCAGCAGCCAAGATATTCCTAGCTCTGGAAACACCATATATTTT
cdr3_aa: CASSQDIPSSGNTIYF

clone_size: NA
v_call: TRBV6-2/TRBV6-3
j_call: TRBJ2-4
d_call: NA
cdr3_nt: TGTGCCAGCAGTTCCCCCTTAAGGGGGAGAGTCCTAGCCAAAAACATTCAGTACTTC
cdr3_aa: CASSSPLRGRVLAKNIQYF

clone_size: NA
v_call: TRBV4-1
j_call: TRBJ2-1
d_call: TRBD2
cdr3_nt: TGCGCCAGCAGCCAAGATCGAATAGCGGGCTACTACAATGAGCAGTTCTTC
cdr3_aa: CASSQDRIAGYYNEQFF

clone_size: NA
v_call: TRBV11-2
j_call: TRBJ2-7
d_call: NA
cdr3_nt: TGTGCCAGCAGCTTAAGGGCCTACGAGCAGTACTTC
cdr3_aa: CASSLRAYEQYF

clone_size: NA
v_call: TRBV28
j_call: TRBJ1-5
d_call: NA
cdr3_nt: TGTGCCAGCAGTCCATCAAGATGGCCGGGAGGGCGACAGCCCCAGCATTTT
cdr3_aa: CASSPSRWPGGRQPQHF

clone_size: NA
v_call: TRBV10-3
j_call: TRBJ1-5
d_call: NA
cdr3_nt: TGTGCCATCAGTGAGTCGAGACAGGGCAATCAGCCCCAGCATTTT
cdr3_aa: CAISESRQGNQPQHF

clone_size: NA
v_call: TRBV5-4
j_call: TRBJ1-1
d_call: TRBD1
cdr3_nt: TGTGCCAGCAGCTTGCCAGGGGGCTTAGCTTTCTTT
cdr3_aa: CASSLPGGLAFF

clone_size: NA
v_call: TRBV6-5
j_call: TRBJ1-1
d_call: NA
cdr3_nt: TGTGCCAGCAGTTACTCTGGGACAATAGCTTTCTTT
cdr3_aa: CASSYSGTIAFF

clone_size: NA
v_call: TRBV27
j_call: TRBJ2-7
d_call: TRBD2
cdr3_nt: TGTGCCAGCAGCCCACTAGCGGGTGGAACCTACGAGCAGTACTTC
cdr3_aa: CASSPLAGGTYEQYF

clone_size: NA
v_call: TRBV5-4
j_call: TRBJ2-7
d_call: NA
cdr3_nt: TGTGCCAGCAGCTCCATGAGGTCGTCCTACGAGCAGTACTTC
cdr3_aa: CASSSMRSSYEQYF

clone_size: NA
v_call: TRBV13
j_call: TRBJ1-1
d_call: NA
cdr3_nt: TGTGCCAGCAGCTCCCAGCGGGGGGCGATGAACACTGAAGCTTTCTTT
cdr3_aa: CASSSQRGAMNTEAFF